Given below is one T cell receptor (beta chain) in context. Its antigen is unknown. This specimen belongs to a study of shared clonotypes between healthy human individuals. In the study overall: Per donor, CD8 memory used one plate, CD8 naive used two, CD4 memory used three and CD4 naive used three.

The CDR3 is made up of 16 amino acids. V lost 4 bases and J lost 7; bases outside the gene matches: 11. Germline values: CDR1 SGDLS, CDR2 YYNGEE. Regarding the study as a whole: Generation of non-shared clonotypes was less probable than generation of clonotypes shared by all four donors. Sampling involved blood alone; tissue repertoires likely differ.

Profiled with immunoSEQ multiplex PCR; TCRdb holds only in-frame clones, not every one. Counted here are roughly 2 million clones, approximately 95% occurring once; the ten biggest clones make up around 1.1%. Naive CD8 cells were CD45RO-negative, positively selected for CCR7, excluding terminally differentiated effector memory CD45RA+ cells. Sequencing was performed on naive CD8+ T cells sorted from blood. The clonotype originates from a young man in good health. The chain has TRBV9 and TRBJ2-2; 9 bases are a match to TRBD1. CDR3 protein: CASSSQTGTGIGELFF. CDR3 bases: TGTGCCAGCAGCTCCCAAACCGGGACAGGGATCGGGGAGCTGTTTTTT.